This entry concerns a single T cell receptor beta chain. The data were taken from a study of blood T cell repertoires in COVID-19. For the study at large: The analysed material was cDNA or gDNA that came from T cells, B-cell-depleted T cells, or PBMCs.

The CDR3 has 15 residues. Germline V gene data show CDR1 as WNHNN and CDR2 as SYGVQD (reference sequence). V shed 2 bases and J 4 bases; nucleotides not matched to a gene: 6. Profiling relied on immunoSEQ multiplex PCR, and the TCRdb table lists in-frame clones only, not all of them. The table records approximately 130,000 clones, more than 70% of them present only once. The chain is built from TRBV10-1 and TRBJ2-3; TRBD2 matches 7 bases. The sequenced sample consisted of peripheral blood. This receptor was identified in a human donor in a cohort sampled during active COVID-19. The CDR3 region has the DNA TGCGCCAGCAGTGAGACGACTAGCTTCGCAGATACGCAGTATTTT. Translation: CASSETTSFADTQYF.